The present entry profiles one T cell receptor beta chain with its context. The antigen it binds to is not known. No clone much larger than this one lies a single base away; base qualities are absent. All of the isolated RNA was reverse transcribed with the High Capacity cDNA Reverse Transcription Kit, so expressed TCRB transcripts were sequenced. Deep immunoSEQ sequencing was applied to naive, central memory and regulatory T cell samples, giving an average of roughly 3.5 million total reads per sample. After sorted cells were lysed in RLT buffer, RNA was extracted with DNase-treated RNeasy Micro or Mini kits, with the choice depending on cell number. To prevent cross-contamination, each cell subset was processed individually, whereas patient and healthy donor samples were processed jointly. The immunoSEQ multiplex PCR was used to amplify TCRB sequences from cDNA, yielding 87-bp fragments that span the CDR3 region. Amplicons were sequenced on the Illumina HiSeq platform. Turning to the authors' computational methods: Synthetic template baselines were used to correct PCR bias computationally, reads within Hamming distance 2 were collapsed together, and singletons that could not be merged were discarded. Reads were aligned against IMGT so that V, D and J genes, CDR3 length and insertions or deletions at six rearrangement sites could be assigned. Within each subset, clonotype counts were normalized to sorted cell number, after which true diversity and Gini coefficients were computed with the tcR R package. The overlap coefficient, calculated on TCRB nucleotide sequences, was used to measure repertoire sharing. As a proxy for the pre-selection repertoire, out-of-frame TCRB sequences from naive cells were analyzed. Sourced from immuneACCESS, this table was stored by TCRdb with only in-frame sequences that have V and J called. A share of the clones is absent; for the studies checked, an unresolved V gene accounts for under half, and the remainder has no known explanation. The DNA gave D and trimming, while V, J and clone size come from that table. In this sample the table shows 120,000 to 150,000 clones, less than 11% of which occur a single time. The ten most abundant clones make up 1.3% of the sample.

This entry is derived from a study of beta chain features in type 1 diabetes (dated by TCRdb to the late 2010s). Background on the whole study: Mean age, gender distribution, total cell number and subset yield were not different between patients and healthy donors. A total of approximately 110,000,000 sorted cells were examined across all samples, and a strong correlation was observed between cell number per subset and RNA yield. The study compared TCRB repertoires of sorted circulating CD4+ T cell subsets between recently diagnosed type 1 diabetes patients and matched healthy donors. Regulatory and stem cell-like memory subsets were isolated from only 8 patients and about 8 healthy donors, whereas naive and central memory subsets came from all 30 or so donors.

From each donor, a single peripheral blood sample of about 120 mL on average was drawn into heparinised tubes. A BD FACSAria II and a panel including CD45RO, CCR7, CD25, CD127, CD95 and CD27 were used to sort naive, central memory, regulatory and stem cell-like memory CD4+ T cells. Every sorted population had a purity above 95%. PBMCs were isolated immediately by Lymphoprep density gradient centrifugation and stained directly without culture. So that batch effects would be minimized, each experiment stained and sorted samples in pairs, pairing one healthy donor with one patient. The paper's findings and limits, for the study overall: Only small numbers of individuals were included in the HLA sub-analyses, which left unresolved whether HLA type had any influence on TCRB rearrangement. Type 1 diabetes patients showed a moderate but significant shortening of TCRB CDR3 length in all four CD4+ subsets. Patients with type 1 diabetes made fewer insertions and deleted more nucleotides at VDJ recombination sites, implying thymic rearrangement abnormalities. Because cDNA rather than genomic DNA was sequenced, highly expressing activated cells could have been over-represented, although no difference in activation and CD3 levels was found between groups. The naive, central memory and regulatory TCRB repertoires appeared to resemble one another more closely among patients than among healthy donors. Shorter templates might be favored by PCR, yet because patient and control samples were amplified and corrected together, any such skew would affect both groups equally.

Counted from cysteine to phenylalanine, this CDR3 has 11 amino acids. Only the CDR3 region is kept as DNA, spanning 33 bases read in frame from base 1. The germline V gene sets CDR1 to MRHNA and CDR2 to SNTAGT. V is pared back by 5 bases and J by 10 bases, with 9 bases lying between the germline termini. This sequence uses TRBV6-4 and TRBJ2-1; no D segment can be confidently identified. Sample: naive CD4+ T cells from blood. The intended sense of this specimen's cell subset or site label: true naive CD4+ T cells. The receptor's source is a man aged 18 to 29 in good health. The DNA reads TGTGCCAGCAGTAACCACGCGGAGCAGTTCTTC. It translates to CASSNHAEQFF.